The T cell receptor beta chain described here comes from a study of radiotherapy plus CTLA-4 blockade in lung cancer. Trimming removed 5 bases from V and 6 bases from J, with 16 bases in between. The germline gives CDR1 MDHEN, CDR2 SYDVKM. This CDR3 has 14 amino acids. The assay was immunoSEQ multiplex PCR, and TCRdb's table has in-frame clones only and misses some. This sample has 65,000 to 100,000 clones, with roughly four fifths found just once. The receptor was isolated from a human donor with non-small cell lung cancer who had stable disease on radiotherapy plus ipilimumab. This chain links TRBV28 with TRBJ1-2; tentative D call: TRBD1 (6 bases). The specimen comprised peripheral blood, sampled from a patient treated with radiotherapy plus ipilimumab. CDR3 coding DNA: TGTGCCAGCAGTCGAACAGGGCTCCGGAATGGCTACACCTTC. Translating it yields CASSRTGLRNGYTF.